The 23 T cell receptor beta chains below were found in one sample sequenced in a study of CD8 T cells in Susac syndrome. Random-hexamer reverse transcription was applied to about 0.45 to 1 ug RNA. TCRdb analysed the immunoSEQ multiplex PCR reads with MiXCR anew, one entry per CDR3 protein. The sample has about 180,000 distinct CDR3 sequences, roughly 94% seen once. Material: CD4+ T cells from PBMCs. Receptor source: a human donor with Susac syndrome.

Written as DNA, the CDR3 is TGTGCCAGCAGCTTAGAGCGGGGGGGCCCGGGGCAGTTCTTC. Protein: CASSLERGGPGQFF. V usage is TRBV7-3 and J usage is TRBJ2-1; 10 bases fit TRBD2. V gave up 2 bases and J gave up 12 bases; unmatched junction bases: 7. This CDR3 has 14 amino acids. Looked up from germline, CDR1 is SGHTA and CDR2 is FQGTGA.

The chain uses TRBV7-6 and TRBJ1-5; unclear D gene. The CDR3 consists of 13 residues. V was shortened by 0 bases and J by 7 bases, with 7 bases between the two germline ends. Germline V lookup: CDR1 SGHVS, CDR2 FNYEAQ. Here the CDR3 reads CASSLALWQPQHF. The CDR3 DNA reads TGTGCCAGCAGCTTAGCTCTCTGGCAGCCCCAGCATTTT.

DNA of the CDR3: TGTGCCAGCAGTGGACAGTCGATGGGCACTGAAGCTTTCTTT. Encoded protein: CASSGQSMGTEAFF. V gene TRBV2 combines with J gene TRBJ1-1; D might be TRBD1 (5 bases). Germline V lookup: CDR1 SNHLY, CDR2 FYNNEI. This CDR3 has 14 residues. V was clipped by 4 bases and J by 4 bases, with 13 bases between them. Complete variable domain (other parts from reference TRBV2 and TRBJ1-1): EPEVTQTPSHQVTQMGQEVILRCVPISNHLYFYWYRQILGQKVEFLVSFYNNEISEKSEIFDDQFSVERPDGSNFTLKIRSTKLEDSAMYFCASSGQSMGTEAFFGQGTRLTVV.

This chain uses TRBV5-1 with TRBJ2-7; D unresolved. The V end lost 0 bases, the J end lost 8 bases, and 6 bases lay between the germline ends. CDR3 length equals 11 residues. Germline V CDR1 and CDR2: SGHRS, YFSETQ. The DNA for the CDR3 is TGCGCCAGCAGCTTGGACATTAAGCAGTACTTC. The encoded protein is CASSLDIKQYF.

The chain uses TRBV30 and TRBJ2-7; D is ambiguous. Germline CDR1 reads GTSNPN; CDR2 reads SVGIG (reference sequence). This CDR3 comprises 11 residues. V was clipped by 3 bases and J by 1 base, with 4 bases between them. The CDR3 region is CAWSGSYEQYF. The CDR3 DNA is TGTGCCTGGAGCGGATCCTACGAGCAGTACTTC. Based on the CDR3 plus reference TRBV30 and TRBJ2-7, the full variable domain is SQTIHQWPATLVQPVGSPLSLECTVEGTSNPNLYWYRQAAGRGLQLLFYSVGIGQISSEVPQNLSASRPQDRQFILSSKKLLLSDSGFYLCAWSGSYEQYFGPGTRLTVT.

V gene TRBV19 combines with J gene TRBJ2-7; 9 bases line up with TRBD2. The V gene end was trimmed by 5 bases and the J gene end by 2 bases; junction bases not matched to a gene: 10. CDR1 and CDR2 (germline): LNHDA, SQIVND (reference sequence). There are 16 residues in the CDR3. The CDR3 spells CASSPHGERGAYEQYF. In DNA form, the CDR3 reads TGTGCCAGTAGTCCGCATGGCGAGCGGGGGGCCTACGAGCAGTACTTC.

V is TRBV5-4 and J is TRBJ1-5; D not certain. Trimming shortened V by 2 bases and J by 6 bases, and 15 bases separated the two germline ends. CDR1 SGHNT and CDR2 YYREEE come from the germline V gene (reference sequence). The CDR3 is 15 residues long. This chain's CDR3 is CASSFELGGGQPQHF. The CDR3 region has the DNA TGTGCCAGCAGCTTCGAGTTGGGCGGTGGTCAGCCCCAGCATTTT. The whole variable domain, remainder taken from reference TRBV5-4 and TRBJ1-5, is ETGVTQSPTHLIKTRGQQVTLRCSSQSGHNTVSWYQQALGQGPQFIFQYYREEENGRGNFPPRFSGLQFPNYSSELNVNALELDDSALYLCASSFELGGGQPQHFGDGTRLSIL.

V is TRBV7-9 and J is TRBJ2-2, with D perhaps assigned TRBD1 or TRBD2 (5 bases each). Germline V gene sequence: CDR1 SEHNR, CDR2 FQNEAQ (reference sequence). The CDR3 length is 14 residues. V lost 8 bases and J lost 2, with 12 bases in between. As DNA, the CDR3 is TGTGCCAGCGCATGGGGACGAAACACCGGGGAGCTGTTTTTT. It encodes CASAWGRNTGELFF.

CDR3: CASSQDQGRGPYNEQFF. The CDR3 DNA follows: TGTGCCAGCAGCCAAGATCAAGGGCGGGGGCCTTACAATGAGCAGTTCTTC. The chain joins TRBV3-1 to TRBJ2-1; TRBD2 is a possible D gene (7 bases). Trimming stripped 0 bases from V and 4 bases from J, with 16 bases between. The CDR3 loop spans 17 amino acids. Germline CDR1 LGHDT, CDR2 YNNKEL (reference sequence).

This rearrangement joins TRBV29-1 to TRBJ2-3; maybe TRBD1 (5 bases). V was pared by 4 bases and J by 4 bases, with 12 bases between. Germline assignment: CDR1 SQVTM and CDR2 ANQGSEA. The CDR3 is 13 amino acids. The CDR3 DNA is TGCAGCGTTGGGGTACCAGGGCCAGATACGCAGTATTTT. It yields the protein CSVGVPGPDTQYF.

The J gene is TRBJ1-5, the V gene TRBV7-9; D is perhaps TRBD1 (5 bases). Germline V lookup: CDR1 SEHNR, CDR2 FQNEAQ (reference sequence). V shed 5 bases and J shed 1 base, with 12 bases lying between them. The CDR3 contains 15 residues. The CDR3 DNA sequence: TGTGCCAGCAGCGTAGGGGTGCGGAGCAATCAGCCCCAGCATTTT. Protein product: CASSVGVRSNQPQHF. The whole variable domain, remainder taken from reference TRBV7-9 and TRBJ1-5, is DTGVSQNPRHKITKRGQNVTFRCDPISEHNRLYWYRQTLGQGPEFLTYFQNEAQLEKSRLLSDRFSAERPKGSFSTLEIQRTEQGDSAMYLCASSVGVRSNQPQHFGDGTRLSIL.

This chain uses TRBV20-1 with TRBJ1-5; D perhaps matches TRBD1 (6 bases). V dropped 1 base and J dropped 3 bases, with 16 bases sitting between them. CDR1 is DFQATT, CDR2 SNEGSKA, per germline (reference sequence). The CDR3 totals 16 residues. CDR3: CSARGGGQINNQPQHF. The CDR3 DNA sequence: TGCAGTGCTAGAGGAGGGGGGCAGATCAACAATCAGCCCCAGCATTTT.

The count of this clonotype is one. The gene calls are TRBV4-1 and TRBJ2-1, with 11 bases lining up with TRBD2. The ends lost 0 bases at V and 4 bases at J; junction bases unmatched: 2. The CDR3 sequence is 16 residues long. Germline-derived CDR1 and CDR2 are MGHRA and YSYEKL. The CDR3 is CASSQELAGAYNEQFF. In DNA, the CDR3 is TGCGCCAGCAGCCAAGAACTAGCGGGGGCTTACAATGAGCAGTTCTTC.

This clonotype was counted a single time. The gene calls are TRBV23-1 and TRBJ1-6, with 7 bases that match TRBD1. TRBV23-1 is annotated as an ORF whose role is uncertain. The CDR3 extends over 15 amino acids. Germline trimming cut 1 base from V and 5 bases from J; bases unmatched to any gene: 2. For the CDR3, the DNA is TGCGCCAGCAGTCAATTGCAGGGGGATAATTCACCCCTCCACTTT. It is translated as CASSQLQGDNSPLHF.

V gene TRBV20-1 combines with J gene TRBJ2-3; 7 positions agree with TRBD2. Germline V gives CDR1 DFQATT, CDR2 SNEGSKA (reference sequence). The J segment lost 3 bases and the V segment lost 1 base, leaving 1 base of the junction unmatched. CDR3 length: 13 amino acids. CDR3 sequence reads: CSARGGLTDTQYF. Written as DNA, the CDR3 is TGCAGTGCTAGAGGGGGACTAACAGATACGCAGTATTTT.

The chain joins TRBV6-5 to TRBJ2-3; TRBD2 agrees at 8 bases. Germline assignment: CDR1 MNHEY and CDR2 SVGAGI. The CDR3 runs to 12 residues. The V gene end was trimmed by 8 bases and the J gene end by 7 bases; junction bases not matched to a gene: 5. In nucleotides, the CDR3 is TGTGCCAGCGGTATAGCGGGGTATACGCAGTATTTT. Translating it yields CASGIAGYTQYF.

The chain carries TRBV6-1 and TRBJ1-1; D is uncertain. CDR1 MNHNS and CDR2 SASEGT come from the germline V gene. The CDR3 totals 15 residues. Deletions cut 6 bases from V and 6 bases from J, with 20 bases between. CDR3 sequence reads: CASRPGPIVHSEAFF. The DNA for the CDR3 is TGTGCCAGCAGACCAGGCCCAATAGTTCACTCTGAAGCTTTCTTT.

CDR3 amino acids: CSARVGDQPQHF. CDR3 DNA sequence: TGCAGTGCTAGGGTCGGGGATCAGCCCCAGCATTTT. V and J are TRBV20-1 and TRBJ1-5, with D uncertain. Germline V gene lookup returns CDR1 DFQATT and CDR2 SNEGSKA (reference sequence). CDR3 length: 12 residues. V lost 3 bases and J lost 5, with 8 bases in between.

This rearrangement joins TRBV29-1 to TRBJ2-7, with 8 bases matching TRBD1. V was clipped by 3 bases and J by 3 bases; unmatched bases: 10. Germline V gene sequence: CDR1 SQVTM, CDR2 ANQGSEA. This CDR3 contains 15 residues. The CDR3 nucleotides read TGCAGCGTTGACCTTCAGGGGGCGCCGGGCTACGAGCAGTACTTC. Translating it yields CSVDLQGAPGYEQYF.

The chain uses TRBV3-1 and TRBJ1-1, with no clear D. The CDR3 loop spans 13 amino acids. Between the trimmed V and J ends, which lost 7 bases and 3 bases, there was a span of 12 bases. Germline CDR1 reads LGHDT; CDR2 reads YNNKEL (reference sequence). The CDR3 is CASNPKYDTEAFF. In nucleotides, the CDR3 is TGTGCCAGCAACCCGAAGTATGACACTGAAGCTTTCTTT.

This clonotype has just a few counts. The genes are TRBV5-4 and TRBJ2-6; D is unresolved. V lost 3 bases, J lost 0 bases, and 7 bases lay in between. Germline V CDR1 and CDR2: SGHNT, YYREEE (reference sequence). The CDR3 sequence is 15 residues long. The CDR3 DNA is TGTGCCAGCAGCTCCTCAGGCTCTGGGGCCAACGTCCTGACTTTC. Protein product: CASSSSGSGANVLTF.

The chain is built from TRBV7-2 and TRBJ2-5; 8 positions agree with TRBD2. With 5 bases clipped from V and 5 bases from J, the junction kept 10 bases outside the gene matches. The germline CDR1 and CDR2 sequences are SGHTA and FQGNSA. The length of the CDR3 is 15 residues. CDR3 amino acids: CASSTPAGGGETQYF. CDR3 DNA sequence: TGTGCCAGCAGCACACCCGCGGGGGGAGGCGAGACCCAGTACTTC.

This clonotype is a singleton in its sample. The genes are TRBV24-1 and TRBJ2-5; no reliable D call. Germline CDR1 reads KGHDR; CDR2 reads SFDVKD. The CDR3 is 13 amino acids. Trimming took 5 bases from V and 5 from J, leaving 11 bases between them. The CDR3 sequence: CATSATDRETQYF. Written as DNA, the CDR3 is TGTGCCACCAGTGCAACGGACCGGGAGACCCAGTACTTC.